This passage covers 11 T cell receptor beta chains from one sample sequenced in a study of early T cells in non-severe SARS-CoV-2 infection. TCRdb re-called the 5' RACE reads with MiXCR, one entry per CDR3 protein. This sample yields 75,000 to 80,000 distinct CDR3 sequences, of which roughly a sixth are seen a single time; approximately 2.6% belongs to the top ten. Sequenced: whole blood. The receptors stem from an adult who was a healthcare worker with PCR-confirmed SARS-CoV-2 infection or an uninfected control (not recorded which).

CDR3 residues: CASSRGASNQPQHF. The CDR3 region has the DNA TGTGCCAGCAGCCGGGGGGCAAGCAATCAGCCCCAGCATTTT. The rearrangement links TRBV3-1 to TRBJ1-5; weak D call: TRBD1 (6 bases). The V end was cut by 4 bases, the J end by 1 base, with 8 bases between. The CDR3 runs 14 residues. Per the germline V gene, CDR1 is LGHDT and CDR2 is YNNKEL (reference sequence).

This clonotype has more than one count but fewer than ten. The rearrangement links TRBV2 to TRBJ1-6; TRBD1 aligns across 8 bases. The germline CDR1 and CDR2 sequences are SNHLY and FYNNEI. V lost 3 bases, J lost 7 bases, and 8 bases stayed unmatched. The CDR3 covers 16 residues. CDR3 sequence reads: CASSDRGLDPNSPLHF. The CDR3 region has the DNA TGTGCCAGCAGTGACAGGGGGCTAGACCCGAATTCACCCCTCCACTTT.

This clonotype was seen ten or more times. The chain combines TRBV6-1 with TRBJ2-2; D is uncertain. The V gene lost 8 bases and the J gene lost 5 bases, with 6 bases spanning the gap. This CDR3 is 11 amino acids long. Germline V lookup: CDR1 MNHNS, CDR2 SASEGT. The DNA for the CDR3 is TGTGCCAGCCTGCGGACCGGGGAGCTGTTTTTT. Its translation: CASLRTGELFF.

CDR3 DNA: TGTGCCAGCAGTGAATTTATCCCGGGGAGCGAGCAGTACTTC. This gives the protein CASSEFIPGSEQYF. The rearrangement uses TRBV2 and TRBJ2-7; tentative D call: TRBD2 (5 bases). The germline V gene encodes CDR1 SNHLY and CDR2 FYNNEI. The germline V and J ends were trimmed by 2 bases and 6 bases, with 14 bases remaining between them. The CDR3 loop spans 14 amino acids.

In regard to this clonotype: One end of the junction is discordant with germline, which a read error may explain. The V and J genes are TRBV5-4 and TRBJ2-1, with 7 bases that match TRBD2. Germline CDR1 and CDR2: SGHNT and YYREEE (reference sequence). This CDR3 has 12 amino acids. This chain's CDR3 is CASSMPAGPLTF. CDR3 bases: TGTGCCAGCAGCATGCCAGCGGGGCCTCTCACCTTC.

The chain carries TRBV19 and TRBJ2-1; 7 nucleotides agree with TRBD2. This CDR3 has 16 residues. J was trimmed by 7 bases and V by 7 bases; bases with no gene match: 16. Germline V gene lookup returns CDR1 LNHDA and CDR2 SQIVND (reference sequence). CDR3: CASNPSRVPGGNEQFF. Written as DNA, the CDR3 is TGTGCCAGTAATCCGAGCCGTGTCCCCGGGGGGAATGAGCAGTTCTTC.

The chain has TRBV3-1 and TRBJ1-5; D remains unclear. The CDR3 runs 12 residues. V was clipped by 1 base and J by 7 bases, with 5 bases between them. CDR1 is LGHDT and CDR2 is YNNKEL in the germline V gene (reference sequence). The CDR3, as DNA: TGTGCCAGCAGCCAAGGAGAACAGCCCCAGCATTTT. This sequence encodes CASSQGEQPQHF.

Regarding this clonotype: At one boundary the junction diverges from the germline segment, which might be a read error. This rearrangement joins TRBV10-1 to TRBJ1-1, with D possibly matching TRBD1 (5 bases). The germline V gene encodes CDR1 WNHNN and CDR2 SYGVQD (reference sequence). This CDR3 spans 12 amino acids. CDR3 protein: CASSDGRGRKDF. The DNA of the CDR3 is TGCGCCAGCAGTGACGGAAGGGGACGGAAAGACTTT.

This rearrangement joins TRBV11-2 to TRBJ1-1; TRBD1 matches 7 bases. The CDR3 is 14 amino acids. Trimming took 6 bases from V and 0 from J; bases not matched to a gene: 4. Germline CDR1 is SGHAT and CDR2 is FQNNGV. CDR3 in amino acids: CASRGTDMNTEAFF. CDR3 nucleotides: TGTGCCAGCAGGGGGACAGACATGAACACTGAAGCTTTCTTT.

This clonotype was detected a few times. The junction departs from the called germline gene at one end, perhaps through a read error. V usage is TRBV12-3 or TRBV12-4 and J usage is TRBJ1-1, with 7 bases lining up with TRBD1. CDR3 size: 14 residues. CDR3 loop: CVSSFRGQATEAFF. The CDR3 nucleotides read TGTGTCAGCAGTTTCCGCGGACAGGCAACTGAAGCTTTCTTT.

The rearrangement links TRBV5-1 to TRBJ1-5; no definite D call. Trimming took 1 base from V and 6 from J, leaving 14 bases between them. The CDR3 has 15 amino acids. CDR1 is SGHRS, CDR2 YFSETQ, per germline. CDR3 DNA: TGCGCCAGCAGCTTGACCGCAGGCCCCAGTCAGCCCCAGCATTTT. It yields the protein CASSLTAGPSQPQHF.